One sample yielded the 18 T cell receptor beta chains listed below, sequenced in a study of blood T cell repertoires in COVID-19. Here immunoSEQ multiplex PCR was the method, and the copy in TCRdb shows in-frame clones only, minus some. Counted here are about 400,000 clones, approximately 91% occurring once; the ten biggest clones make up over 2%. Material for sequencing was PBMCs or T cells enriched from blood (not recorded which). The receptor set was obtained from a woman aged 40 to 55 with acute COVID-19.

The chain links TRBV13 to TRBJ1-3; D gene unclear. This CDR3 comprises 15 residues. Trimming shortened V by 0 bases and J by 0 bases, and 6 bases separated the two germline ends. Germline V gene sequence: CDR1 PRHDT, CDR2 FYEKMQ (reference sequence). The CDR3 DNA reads TGTGCCAGCAGCTTAGGGCGCACCTCTGGAAACACCATATATTTT. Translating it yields CASSLGRTSGNTIYF. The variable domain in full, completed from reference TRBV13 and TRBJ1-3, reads AAGVIQSPRHLIKEKRETATLKCYPIPRHDTVYWYQQGPGQDPQFLISFYEKMQSDKGSIPDRFSAQQFSDYHSELNMSSLELGDSALYFCASSLGRTSGNTIYFGEGSWLTVV.

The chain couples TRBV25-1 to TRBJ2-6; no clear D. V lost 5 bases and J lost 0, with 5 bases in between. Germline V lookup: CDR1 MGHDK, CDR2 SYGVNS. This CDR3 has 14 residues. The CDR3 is CASSPHSGANVLTF. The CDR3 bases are TGTGCCAGCAGTCCCCACTCTGGGGCCAACGTCCTGACTTTC.

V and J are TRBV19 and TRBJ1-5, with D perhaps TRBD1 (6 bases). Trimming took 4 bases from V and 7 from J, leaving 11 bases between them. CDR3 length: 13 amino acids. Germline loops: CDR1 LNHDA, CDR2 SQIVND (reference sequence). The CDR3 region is CASSTGEYQPQHF. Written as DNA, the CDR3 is TGTGCCAGTAGTACAGGGGAGTACCAGCCCCAGCATTTT. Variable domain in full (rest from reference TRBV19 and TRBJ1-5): DGGITQSPKYLFRKEGQNVTLSCEQNLNHDAMYWYRQDPGQGLRLIYYSQIVNDFQKGDIAEGYSVSREKKESFPLTVTSAQKNPTAFYLCASSTGEYQPQHFGDGTRLSIL.

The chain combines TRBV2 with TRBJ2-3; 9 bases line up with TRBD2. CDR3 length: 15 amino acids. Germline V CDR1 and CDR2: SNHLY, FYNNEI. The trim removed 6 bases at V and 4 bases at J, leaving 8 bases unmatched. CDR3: CASSQTSGQPDTQYF. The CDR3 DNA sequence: TGTGCCAGCAGCCAGACTAGCGGCCAACCAGATACGCAGTATTTT.

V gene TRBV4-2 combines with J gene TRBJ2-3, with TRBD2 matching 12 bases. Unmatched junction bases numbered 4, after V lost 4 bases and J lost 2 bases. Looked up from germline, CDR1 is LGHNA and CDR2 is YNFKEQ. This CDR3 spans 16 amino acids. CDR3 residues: CASSRTSGEHTDTQYF. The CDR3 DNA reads TGTGCCAGCAGCCGGACTAGCGGGGAGCACACAGATACGCAGTATTTT.

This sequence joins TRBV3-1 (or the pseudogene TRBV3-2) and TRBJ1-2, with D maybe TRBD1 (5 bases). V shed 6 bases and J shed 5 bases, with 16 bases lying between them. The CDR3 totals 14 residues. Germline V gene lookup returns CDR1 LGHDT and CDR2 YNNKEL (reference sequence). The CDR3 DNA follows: TGTGCCAGCAGTAACAGGAGCAGTGCTTATGGCTACACCTTC. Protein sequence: CASSNRSSAYGYTF.

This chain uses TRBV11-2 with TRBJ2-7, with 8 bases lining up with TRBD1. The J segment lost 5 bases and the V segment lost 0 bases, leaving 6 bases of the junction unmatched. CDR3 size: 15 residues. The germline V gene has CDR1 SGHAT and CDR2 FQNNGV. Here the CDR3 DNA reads TGTGCCAGCAGCTTAGATGCACAGGGGGACCACGAGCAGTACTTC. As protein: CASSLDAQGDHEQYF.

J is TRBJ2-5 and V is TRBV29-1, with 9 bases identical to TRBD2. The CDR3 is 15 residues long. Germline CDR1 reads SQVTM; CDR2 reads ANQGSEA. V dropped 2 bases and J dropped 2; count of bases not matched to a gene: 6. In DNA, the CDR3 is TGCAGCGTTGAAAGGTCTAGCGGGGAACAAGAGACCCAGTACTTC. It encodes CSVERSSGEQETQYF.

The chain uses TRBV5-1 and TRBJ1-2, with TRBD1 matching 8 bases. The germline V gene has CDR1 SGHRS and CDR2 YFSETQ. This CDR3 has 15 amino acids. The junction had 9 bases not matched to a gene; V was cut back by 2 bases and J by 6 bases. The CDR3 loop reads CASSLPQGAKDGYTF. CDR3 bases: TGCGCCAGCAGCTTACCGCAGGGGGCTAAAGATGGCTACACCTTC.

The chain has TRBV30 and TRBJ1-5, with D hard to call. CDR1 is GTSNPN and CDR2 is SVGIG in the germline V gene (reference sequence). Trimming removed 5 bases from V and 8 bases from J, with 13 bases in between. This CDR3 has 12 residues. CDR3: CAWEFGGKPQHF. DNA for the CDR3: TGTGCCTGGGAATTCGGCGGTAAGCCCCAGCATTTT.

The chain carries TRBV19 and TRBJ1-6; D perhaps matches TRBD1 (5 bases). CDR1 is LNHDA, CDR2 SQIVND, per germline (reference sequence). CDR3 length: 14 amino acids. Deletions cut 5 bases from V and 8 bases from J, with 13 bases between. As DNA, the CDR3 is TGTGCCAGTAGTCCAGGGAATCTGGATTCACCCCTCCACTTT. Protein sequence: CASSPGNLDSPLHF.

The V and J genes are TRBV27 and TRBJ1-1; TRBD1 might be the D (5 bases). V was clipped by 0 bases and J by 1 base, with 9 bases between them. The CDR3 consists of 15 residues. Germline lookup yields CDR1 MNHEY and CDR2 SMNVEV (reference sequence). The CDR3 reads CASSLSGGGNTEAFF. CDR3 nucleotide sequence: TGTGCCAGCAGTTTATCTGGGGGAGGGAACACTGAAGCTTTCTTT.

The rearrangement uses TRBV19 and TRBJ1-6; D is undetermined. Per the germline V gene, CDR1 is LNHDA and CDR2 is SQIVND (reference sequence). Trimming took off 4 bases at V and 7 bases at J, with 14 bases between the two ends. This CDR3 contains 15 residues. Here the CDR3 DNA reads TGTGCCAGTAGTAGAGGGTTAAGAGTAAATTCACCCCTCCACTTT. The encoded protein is CASSRGLRVNSPLHF.

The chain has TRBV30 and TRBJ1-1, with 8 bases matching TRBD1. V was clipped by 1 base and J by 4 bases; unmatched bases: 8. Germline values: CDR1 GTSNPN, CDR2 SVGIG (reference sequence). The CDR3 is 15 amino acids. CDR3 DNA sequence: TGTGCCTGGAGTGCCGTACAGGGGGGGAGCACTGAAGCTTTCTTT. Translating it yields CAWSAVQGGSTEAFF. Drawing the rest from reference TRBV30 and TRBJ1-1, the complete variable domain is SQTIHQWPATLVQPVGSPLSLECTVEGTSNPNLYWYRQAAGRGLQLLFYSVGIGQISSEVPQNLSASRPQDRQFILSSKKLLLSDSGFYLCAWSAVQGGSTEAFFGQGTRLTVV.

CDR3 DNA sequence: TGTGCCAGCAGCGTACACGTTACAGGGGGCGGAAACACCATATATTTT. Protein product: CASSVHVTGGGNTIYF. V gene TRBV9 combines with J gene TRBJ1-3; 9 bases fit TRBD1. V was clipped by 1 base and J by 4 bases; unmatched bases: 6. Germline V gene sequence: CDR1 SGDLS, CDR2 YYNGEE. The CDR3 length is 16 residues.

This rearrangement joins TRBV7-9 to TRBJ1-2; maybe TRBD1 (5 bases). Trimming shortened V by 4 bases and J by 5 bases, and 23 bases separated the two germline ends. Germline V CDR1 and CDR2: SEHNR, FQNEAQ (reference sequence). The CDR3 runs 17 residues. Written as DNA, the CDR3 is TGTGCCAGCAGCTCACCCCCCCCGGGGGGGGAGGTATATGGCTACACCTTC. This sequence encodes CASSSPPPGGEVYGYTF. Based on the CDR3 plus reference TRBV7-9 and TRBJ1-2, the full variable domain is DTGVSQNPRHKITKRGQNVTFRCDPISEHNRLYWYRQTLGQGPEFLTYFQNEAQLEKSRLLSDRFSAERPKGSFSTLEIQRTEQGDSAMYLCASSSPPPGGEVYGYTFGSGTRLTVV.

The CDR3 coding sequence is TGTGCCAGCAGCGCGACAGGAATCGAGCAGTACTTC. Encoded protein: CASSATGIEQYF. This chain joins TRBV7-9 and TRBJ2-7; a weak D match, TRBD1 (6 bases). CDR3 length equals 12 residues. V shed 5 bases and J shed 6 bases, with 11 bases lying between them. Per germline, CDR1 SEHNR and CDR2 FQNEAQ (reference sequence).

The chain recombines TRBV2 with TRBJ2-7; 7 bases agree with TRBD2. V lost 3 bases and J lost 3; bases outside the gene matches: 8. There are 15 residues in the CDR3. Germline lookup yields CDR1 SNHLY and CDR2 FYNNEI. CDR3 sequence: CASSDRGGSLYEQYF. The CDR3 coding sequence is TGTGCCAGCAGTGATCGTGGCGGGAGCCTCTACGAGCAGTACTTC.